The entry that follows covers one T cell receptor (beta chain) sequence. Library construction involved attaching unique molecular identifiers to individual cDNA molecules, which allowed quantitative, reproducible TCR counting. In the source study's methods: Between about 23,224 and 700,000 TCRs appeared in each sample, and the median stood at roughly 100,000. TCRdb used MiXCR to reprocess the 5' RACE reads, holding one entry per CDR3 protein. These V and J calls are TCRdb output, not the study's own analysis. The sample holds tens of thousands of distinct CDR3 sequences, 7.7% seen once. These data belong to a study of human T cells and chemical hapten exposure. Sequencing started from total RNA isolated from unfractionated whole blood. Looked up from germline, CDR1 is SGHDT and CDR2 is YYEEEE. The V gene end was trimmed by 4 bases and the J gene end by 5 bases; junction bases not matched to a gene: 5. The CDR3 totals 14 residues.

J is TRBJ1-5 and V is TRBV5-6; 8 positions match TRBD1. This receptor was obtained from a male donor in good health. This chain's CDR3 is CASSLGQGYQPQHF. The CDR3 DNA reads TGTGCCAGCAGCCTAGGACAGGGCTATCAGCCCCAGCATTTT.